This TCR beta chain was identified during a study of blood T cell repertoires in COVID-19. For the study at large: COVID-19 samples from acute and convalescent phases originated in the United States, Italy and Spain.

Membership in each cohort depended on participant-reported clinical history. What the recovered Cohort 3 donors had was two negative PCRs, clearance, or symptom resolution. Only a few counts were recorded for this clone. Germline V gives CDR1 MNHEY, CDR2 SVGAGI. Trimming at V came to 5 bases and at J to 9 bases, leaving 6 bases not matched to a gene. The CDR3 is made up of 13 amino acids. Sequencing used immunoSEQ multiplex PCR; TCRdb keeps in-frame clones, though not all of them. There are around 310,000 clones in the sample; over 85% occur only once, and over 8.5% lies in the top ten. Specimen: PBMCs or T cells enriched from blood (not recorded which). The rearrangement joins TRBV6-5 to TRBJ2-5, with 10 bases fitting TRBD2. The receptor's source is a woman under 40 who had recovered from COVID-19. The CDR3 nucleotides read TGTGCCAGCAGTAGCGGGGGGGATGGGGCCCAGTACTTC. Translation gives CASSSGGDGAQYF.